This T cell receptor beta chain was captured by sequencing in a study of shared clonotypes between healthy human individuals. Study outcomes and limitations: The study's rarefaction showed incomplete sorted-subset sequencing despite large depth.

Naive-designated CD8 cells lacked CD45RO, were positively enriched for CCR7, and omitted terminally differentiated effector memory CD45RA+ cells. In regard to this clone: The target antigen is unknown.

Sequencing was performed with immunoSEQ multiplex PCR; in TCRdb, only in-frame clones are kept and a portion is missing. The repertoire holds roughly 2,000,000 clones, with approximately 92% as singletons. Germline loops: CDR1 LGHNA, CDR2 YNFKEQ. V gave up 0 bases and J gave up 4 bases, with 6 bases separating them. CDR3 length equals 14 residues. This sequence was found in a man aged 18 to 30 in good health. Some clones in this sample may be carry-over from other donors' samples. The chain is built from TRBV4-2 and TRBJ2-2; possibly TRBD1 for D (5 bases). The source material was naive CD8+ T cells from PBMCs. The CDR3 bases are TGTGCCAGCAGCCAAGACAGGGCCACCGGGGAGCTGTTTTTT. Translated: CASSQDRATGELFF.